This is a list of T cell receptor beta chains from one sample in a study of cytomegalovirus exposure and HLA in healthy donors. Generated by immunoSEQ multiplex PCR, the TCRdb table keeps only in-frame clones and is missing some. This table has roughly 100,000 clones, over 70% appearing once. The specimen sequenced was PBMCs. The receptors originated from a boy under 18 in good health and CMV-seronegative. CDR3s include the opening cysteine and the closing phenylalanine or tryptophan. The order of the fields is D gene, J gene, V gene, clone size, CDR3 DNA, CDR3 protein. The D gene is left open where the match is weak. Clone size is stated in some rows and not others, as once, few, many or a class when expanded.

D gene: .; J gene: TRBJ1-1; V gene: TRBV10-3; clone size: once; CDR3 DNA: TGTGCCATCAGTGGGGGAAAAAACAGGGACCACACTGAAGCTTTCTTT; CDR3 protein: CAISGGKNRDHTEAFF
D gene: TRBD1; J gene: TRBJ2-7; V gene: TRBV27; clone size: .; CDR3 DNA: TGTGCCAGCAGACCGTCGGGACAGGGGACCTACGAGCAGTACTTC; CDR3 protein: CASRPSGQGTYEQYF
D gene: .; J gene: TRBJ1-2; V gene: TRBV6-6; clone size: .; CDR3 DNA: TGTGCCAGCAGTTACACAGGGTCAGATAGTTATGGCTACACCTTC; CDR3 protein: CASSYTGSDSYGYTF
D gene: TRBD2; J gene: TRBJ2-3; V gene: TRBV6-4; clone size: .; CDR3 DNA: TGTGCCAGCAGTGAACTAGCGGGGGCAGATACGCAGTATTTT; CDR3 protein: CASSELAGADTQYF
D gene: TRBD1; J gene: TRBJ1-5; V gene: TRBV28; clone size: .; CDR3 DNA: TGTGCCAGCAGTAAACAGGGGGATCAGCCCCAGCATTTT; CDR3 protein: CASSKQGDQPQHF
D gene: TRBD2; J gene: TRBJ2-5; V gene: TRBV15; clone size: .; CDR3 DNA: TGTGCCACCAGCAGGGGGTCGGTGCGGGGGGAAGAGACCCAGTACTTC; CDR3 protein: CATSRGSVRGEETQYF
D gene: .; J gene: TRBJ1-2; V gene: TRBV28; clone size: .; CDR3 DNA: TGTGCCAGCATCCTAAGGGACAACCTGAACTATGGCTACACCTTC; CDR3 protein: CASILRDNLNYGYTF
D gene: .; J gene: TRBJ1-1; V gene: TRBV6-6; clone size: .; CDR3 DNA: TGTGCCAGCAGTCAGGACTCCGAGTGTTTCTTT; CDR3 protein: CASSQDSECFF
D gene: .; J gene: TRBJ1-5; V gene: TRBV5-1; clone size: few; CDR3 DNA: TGCGCCAGCATACCCTCCCTGGACACGTCTAGCAATCAGCCCCAGCATTTT; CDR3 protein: CASIPSLDTSSNQPQHF
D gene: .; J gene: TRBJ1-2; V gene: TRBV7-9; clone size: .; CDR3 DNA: TGTGCCAGCAGCTCAAGACAGGTTTGGTATGGCTACACCTTC; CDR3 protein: CASSSRQVWYGYTF
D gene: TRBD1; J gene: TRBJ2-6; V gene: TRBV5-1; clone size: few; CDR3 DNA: TGCGCCAGCAGCTCCTGGGACAGGGTCCCCTCTGGGGCCAACGTCCTGACTTTC; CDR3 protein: CASSSWDRVPSGANVLTF
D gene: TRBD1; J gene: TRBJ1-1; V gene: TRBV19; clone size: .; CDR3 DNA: TGTGCCAGCCTGGGACAGGGCCAGCGAAACACCGAAGCTTTCTTT; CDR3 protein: CASLGQGQRNTEAFF
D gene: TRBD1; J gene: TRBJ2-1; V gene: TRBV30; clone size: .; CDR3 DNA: TGTGCCTGGAGTAAGGACAGGTCCTACAATGAGCAGTTCTTC; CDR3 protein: CAWSKDRSYNEQFF
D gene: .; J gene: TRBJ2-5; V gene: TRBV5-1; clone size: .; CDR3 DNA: TGCGCCAGCAGCTTATCTCATGGAGGGCGGGAGACCCAGTACTTC; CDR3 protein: CASSLSHGGRETQYF
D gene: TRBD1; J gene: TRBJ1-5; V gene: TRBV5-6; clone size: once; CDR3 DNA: TGTGCCAGCAGCTCGGGACAGGGGGGTCAGCCCCAGCATTTT; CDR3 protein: CASSSGQGGQPQHF
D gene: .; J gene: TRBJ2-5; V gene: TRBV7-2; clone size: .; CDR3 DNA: TGTGCCAGCACCGCAAATCCAGGGGGAGGTGAGACCCAGTACTTC; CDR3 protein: CASTANPGGGETQYF
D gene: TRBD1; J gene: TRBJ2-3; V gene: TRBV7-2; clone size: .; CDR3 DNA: TGTGCCAGCAGCCCGAGGGACAGGGTCACAGATACGCAGTATTTT; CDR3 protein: CASSPRDRVTDTQYF
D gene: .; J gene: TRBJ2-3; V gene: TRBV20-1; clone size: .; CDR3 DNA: TGCAGTGCTCCAGGGACAGATACGCAGTATTTT; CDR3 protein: CSAPGTDTQYF
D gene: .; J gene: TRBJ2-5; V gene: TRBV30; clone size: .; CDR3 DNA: TGTGCCTGGACCCTACAGGCGGTCTCCGAGACCCAGTACTTC; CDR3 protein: CAWTLQAVSETQYF
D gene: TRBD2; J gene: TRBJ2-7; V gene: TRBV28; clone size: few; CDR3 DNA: TGTGCCAGCAGTTTTTCATTAGCGGGATTAACCTACGAGCAGTACTTC; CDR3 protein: CASSFSLAGLTYEQYF
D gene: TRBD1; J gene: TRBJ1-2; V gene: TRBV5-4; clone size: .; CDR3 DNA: TGTGCCAGCAGTCTAAATCCGGGACAGGGGGCGAGTGGCTACACCTTC; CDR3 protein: CASSLNPGQGASGYTF
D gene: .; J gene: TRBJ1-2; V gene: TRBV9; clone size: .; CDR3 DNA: TGTGCCAGCAGCCTTTTTGCAGGGAACACTAACTATGGCTACACCTTC; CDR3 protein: CASSLFAGNTNYGYTF
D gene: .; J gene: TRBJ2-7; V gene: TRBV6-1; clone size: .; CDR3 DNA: TGTGCCAGCAGTTGGACATTCTCCTACGAGCAGTACTTC; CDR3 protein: CASSWTFSYEQYF
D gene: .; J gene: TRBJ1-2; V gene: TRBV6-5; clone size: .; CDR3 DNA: TGTGCCAGCAGCCCAATGACAGTCCCTAACTATGGCTACACCTTC; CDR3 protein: CASSPMTVPNYGYTF
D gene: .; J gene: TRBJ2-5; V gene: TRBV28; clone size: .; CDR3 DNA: TGTGCCAGCAGTTTATTATTGAGGGGGAGTGTTACAGAGACCCAGTACTTC; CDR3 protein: CASSLLLRGSVTETQYF
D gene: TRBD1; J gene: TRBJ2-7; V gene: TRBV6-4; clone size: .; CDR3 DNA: TGTGCCAGCAGTGAAGGGCAGGACAGGGGGTACGAGCAGTACTTC; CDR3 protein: CASSEGQDRGYEQYF
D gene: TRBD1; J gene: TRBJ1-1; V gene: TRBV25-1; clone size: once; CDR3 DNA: TGTGCCAGCGTTGGACAGGGTTTATTTACTGAAGCTTTCTTT; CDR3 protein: CASVGQGLFTEAFF
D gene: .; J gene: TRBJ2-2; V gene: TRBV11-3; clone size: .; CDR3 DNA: TGTGCCAGCAGTCGGGACACCAGCACCGGGGAGCTGTTTTTT; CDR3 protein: CASSRDTSTGELFF
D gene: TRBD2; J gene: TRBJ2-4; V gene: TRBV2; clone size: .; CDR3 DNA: TGTGCCAGCAGTGAAGTGGCTAGCGGGGGGATTGAGTACTTC; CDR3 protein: CASSEVASGGIEYF
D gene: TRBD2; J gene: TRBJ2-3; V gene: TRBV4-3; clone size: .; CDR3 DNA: TGCGCCAGCAGCCAAAGGTTACGGGGGGAAGATACGCAGTATTTT; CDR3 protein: CASSQRLRGEDTQYF
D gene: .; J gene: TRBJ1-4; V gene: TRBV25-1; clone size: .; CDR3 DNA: TGTGCCAGCAGTGAAGGAAAATCCTCGGGGGATGAAAAACTGTTTTTT; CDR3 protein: CASSEGKSSGDEKLFF
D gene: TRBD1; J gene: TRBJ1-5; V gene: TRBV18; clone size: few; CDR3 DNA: TGTGCCAGCTCACCACGGACCGGACAGGGCAATCAGCCCCAGCATTTT; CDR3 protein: CASSPRTGQGNQPQHF
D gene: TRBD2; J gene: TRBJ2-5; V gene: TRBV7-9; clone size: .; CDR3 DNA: TGTGCCAGCAGCGCTAGGGACTACCAGAAAGAGACCCAGTACTTC; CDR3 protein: CASSARDYQKETQYF
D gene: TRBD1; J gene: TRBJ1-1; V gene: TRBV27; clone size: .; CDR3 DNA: TGTGCCAGCAGCCGGACAGGGCTCGGTGACACTGAAGCTTTCTTT; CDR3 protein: CASSRTGLGDTEAFF
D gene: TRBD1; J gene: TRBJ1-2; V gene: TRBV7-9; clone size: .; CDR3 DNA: TGTGCCGGCAGTACAAACAGGGGTGGCGTTAACTATGGCTACACCTTC; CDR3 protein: CAGSTNRGGVNYGYTF
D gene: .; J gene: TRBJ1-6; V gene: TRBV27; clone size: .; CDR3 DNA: TGTGCCAGCAGTTTTATCGGGATACGTTCACCCCTCCACTTT; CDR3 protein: CASSFIGIRSPLHF
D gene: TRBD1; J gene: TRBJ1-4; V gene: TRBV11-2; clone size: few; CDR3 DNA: TGTGCCAGCAGCCTAGGACAGGGGAGTGAAAAACTGTTTTTT; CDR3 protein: CASSLGQGSEKLFF
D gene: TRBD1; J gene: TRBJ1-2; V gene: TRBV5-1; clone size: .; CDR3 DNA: TGCGCCAGCAGCGATCCGGGACAGGGGGCGAGTGGCTACACCTTC; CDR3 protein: CASSDPGQGASGYTF
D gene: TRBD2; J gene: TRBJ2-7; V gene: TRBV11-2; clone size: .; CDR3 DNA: TGTGCCAGCAGCACTATCGGGCCTAGCGGACATTACGAGCAGTACTTC; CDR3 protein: CASSTIGPSGHYEQYF
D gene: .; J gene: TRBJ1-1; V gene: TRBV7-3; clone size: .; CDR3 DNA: TGTGCCAGCAGCTTAAACAGGAACACTGAAGCTTTCTTT; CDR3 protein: CASSLNRNTEAFF
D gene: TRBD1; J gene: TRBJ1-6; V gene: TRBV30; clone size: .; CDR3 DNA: TGTGCCTGGTCGGGACAGGGTAATTCACCCCTCCACTTT; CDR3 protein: CAWSGQGNSPLHF
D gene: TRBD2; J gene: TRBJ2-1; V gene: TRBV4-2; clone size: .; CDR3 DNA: TGTGCCAGCAGCCAACCATCAGCGGGAGGAGAGGAGCAGTTCTTC; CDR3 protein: CASSQPSAGGEEQFF
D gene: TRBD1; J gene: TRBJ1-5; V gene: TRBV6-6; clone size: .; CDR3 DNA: TGTGCCAGCAGTGGCGACAGGGTTTATAGCAATCAGCCCCAGCATTTT; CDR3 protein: CASSGDRVYSNQPQHF
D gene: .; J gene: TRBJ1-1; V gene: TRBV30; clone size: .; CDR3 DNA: TGTGCCTGGAGCTGGAACACTGAAGCTTTCTTT; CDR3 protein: CAWSWNTEAFF
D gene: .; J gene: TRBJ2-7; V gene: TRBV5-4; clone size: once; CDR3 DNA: TGTGCCAGCAGCCCTCGGGCGGCGGGGAGATCCTACGAGCAGTACTTC; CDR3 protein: CASSPRAAGRSYEQYF
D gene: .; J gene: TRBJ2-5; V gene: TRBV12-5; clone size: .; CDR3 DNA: TGTGCTAGTGGACCTGGGGGTAGCGGAGGGTACCAAGAGACCCAGTACTTC; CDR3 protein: CASGPGGSGGYQETQYF
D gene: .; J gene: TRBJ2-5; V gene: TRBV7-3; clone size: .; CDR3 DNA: TGTGCCAGCAGCCGCGGGTCCTACCAAGAGACCCAGTACTTC; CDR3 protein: CASSRGSYQETQYF
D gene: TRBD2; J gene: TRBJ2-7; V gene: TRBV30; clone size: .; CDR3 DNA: TGTGCCTGGAAAGGAAAGGGGAGGGCCGGAGGCGAGCAGTACTTC; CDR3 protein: CAWKGKGRAGGEQYF
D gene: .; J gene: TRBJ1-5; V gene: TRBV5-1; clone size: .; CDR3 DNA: TGCGCCAGCAGCTTGGAAGGGGGAAATCAGCCCCAGCATTTT; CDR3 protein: CASSLEGGNQPQHF
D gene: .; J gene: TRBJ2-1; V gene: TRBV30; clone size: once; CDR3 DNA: TGTGCCTGGAGTGGACCTCCGGGTGCACATGAGCAGTTCTTC; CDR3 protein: CAWSGPPGAHEQFF
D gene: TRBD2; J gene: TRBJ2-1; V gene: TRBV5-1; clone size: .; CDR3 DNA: TGCGCCAGCAGCTGGAACCTAGGACTAGCGGAAAACAATGAGCAGTTCTTC; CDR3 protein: CASSWNLGLAENNEQFF
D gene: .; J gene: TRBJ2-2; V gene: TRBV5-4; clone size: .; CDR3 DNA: TGTGCCAGCAGCTTCTGGGGGCAACTTAACACCGGGGAGCTGTTTTTT; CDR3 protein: CASSFWGQLNTGELFF
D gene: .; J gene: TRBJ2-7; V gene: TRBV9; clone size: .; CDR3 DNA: TGTGCCAGCAGTTCAATGGGACAACGGCGGGAGCAGTACTTC; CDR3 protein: CASSSMGQRREQYF
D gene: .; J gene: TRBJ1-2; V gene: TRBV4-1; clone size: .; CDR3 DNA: TGCGCCAGCAGCCAACAGAGGCAGGGTGACTATGGCTACACCTTC; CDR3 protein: CASSQQRQGDYGYTF
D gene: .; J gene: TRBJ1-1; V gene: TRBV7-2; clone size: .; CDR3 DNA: TGTGCCAGCAGCTTAATCGCGGGACTGAACACTGAAGCTTTCTTT; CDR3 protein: CASSLIAGLNTEAFF
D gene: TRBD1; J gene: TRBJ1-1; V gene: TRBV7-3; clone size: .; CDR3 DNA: TGTGCCAGCAGCGCGACAGGGTTAGAAGCTTTCTTT; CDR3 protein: CASSATGLEAFF
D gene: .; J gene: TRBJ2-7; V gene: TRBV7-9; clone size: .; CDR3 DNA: TGTGCCAGCAGCCCCGGGACAGAGCAGTACTTC; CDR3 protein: CASSPGTEQYF